The 14 T cell receptor beta chains listed next were all sequenced from one sample in a study of technical replicates of blood from a few donors (dated 2017 in TCRdb). The protocol used for the library was the immunoSEQ multiplex PCR assay. TCRdb holds this immuneACCESS table with in-frame rearrangements only. Some clones are missing; in checked studies, unresolved V genes explain under half, and the rest has no known cause. Counted in this sample were tens of thousands of clones; nearly 97% of them appeared once. The ten largest make up 0.24% of the sample. Material: T cells isolated from PBMCs. The receptors shown here come from a human donor in good health.

The chain uses TRBV4-1 and TRBJ2-1; TRBD1 agrees at 9 bases. Germline values: CDR1 MGHRA, CDR2 YSYEKL. The J segment lost 2 bases and the V segment lost 7 bases, leaving 6 bases of the junction unmatched. The CDR3 extends over 15 amino acids. CDR3 nucleotide sequence: TGCGCCAGCAACCCGGGACAGGGTACCTACAATGAGCAGTTCTTC. Encoded protein: CASNPGQGTYNEQFF.

The V and J genes are TRBV4-2 and TRBJ2-7; D possibly corresponds to TRBD2 (6 bases). The V gene's germline CDR1 is LGHNA and CDR2 YNFKEQ. This CDR3 region has 15 residues. Between the trimmed V and J ends, which lost 4 bases and 0 bases, there was a span of 13 bases. CDR3 bases: TGTGCCAGCAGCCGGAGGGAGGAAGGCTCCTACGAGCAGTACTTC. Translation: CASSRREEGSYEQYF.

This chain links TRBV25-1 with TRBJ2-7, with 8 bases aligning to TRBD2. The germline gives CDR1 MGHDK, CDR2 SYGVNS. Trimming removed 8 bases from V and 4 bases from J; junction bases left unmatched: 10. There are 14 residues in the CDR3. In DNA, the CDR3 is TGTGCCAGCTCGTCAGCGGGAGCACTGTACGAGCAGTACTTC. Its translation is CASSSAGALYEQYF.

The rearrangement links TRBV18 to TRBJ2-3; D perhaps matches TRBD1 (6 bases). V gave up 2 bases and J gave up 8 bases, with 17 bases separating them. Germline CDR1 and CDR2: KGHSH and LQKENI. The CDR3 loop spans 15 amino acids. CDR3 sequence reads: CASSPVQGELGTQYF. Here the CDR3 DNA reads TGTGCCAGCTCACCAGTACAGGGAGAGTTAGGTACGCAGTATTTT.

This clone came up once. The V call is TRBV7-6, the J call TRBJ2-1, with 9 bases identical to TRBD1. J lost 12 bases, V lost 5 bases, and 14 bases had no gene match. CDR3 length: 15 amino acids. Germline CDR1 and CDR2: SGHVS and FNYEAQ. The CDR3 sequence is CASSSGTGLLRWQFF. The CDR3 nucleotides are TGTGCCAGCAGCAGCGGGACAGGGCTTCTGAGGTGGCAGTTCTTC.

V gene TRBV11-2 combines with J gene TRBJ1-1; 7 bases fit TRBD1. Germline CDR1 and CDR2: SGHAT and FQNNGV. The CDR3 length is 14 residues. Germline trimming cut 4 bases from V and 7 bases from J; bases unmatched to any gene: 9. The CDR3 DNA follows: TGTGCCAGCAGCTCAGACAGGGTTTTTGGTGAAGCTTTCTTT. Protein: CASSSDRVFGEAFF.

The genes are TRBV29-1 and TRBJ1-1; 8 nucleotides align to TRBD1. Per germline, CDR1 SQVTM and CDR2 ANQGSEA. This CDR3 spans 12 amino acids. V shed 3 bases and J 8 bases; nucleotides not matched to a gene: 5. The CDR3 sequence: CSVEVDRAEAFF. The DNA of the CDR3 is TGCAGCGTTGAGGTGGACAGGGCCGAAGCTTTCTTT.

The count of this clone is one. The rearrangement joins TRBV27 to TRBJ2-2; TRBD2 aligns across 8 bases. Germline V gene lookup returns CDR1 MNHEY and CDR2 SMNVEV (reference sequence). CDR3 length: 13 residues. V was clipped by 9 bases and J by 3 bases; unmatched bases: 3. CDR3 DNA sequence: TGTGCCAGACTAGCGGCCCACACCGGGGAGCTGTTTTTT. It specifies CARLAAHTGELFF.

The J gene is TRBJ1-2, the V gene TRBV6-5; weak D call: TRBD1 (5 bases). This CDR3 comprises 13 residues. The V gene's germline CDR1 is MNHEY and CDR2 SVGAGI. The V gene lost 5 bases and the J gene lost 6 bases, with 13 bases spanning the gap. The chain's CDR3 is CASSLEGLNGYTF. The CDR3 bases are TGTGCCAGCAGTCTCGAGGGACTTAATGGCTACACCTTC.

This clone was seen a single time. The rearrangement joins TRBV28 to TRBJ1-1; D gene uncertain. V was cut by 3 bases and J by 7 bases, with 12 bases left in between. This CDR3 region has 13 residues. CDR1 is MDHEN, CDR2 SYDVKM, per germline. The CDR3 here is CASSFWATLEAFF. The CDR3 nucleotides are TGTGCCAGCAGTTTCTGGGCTACCCTTGAAGCTTTCTTT.

This chain connects TRBV13 to TRBJ2-3; TRBD1 agrees at 10 bases. This CDR3 spans 21 amino acids. In germline, CDR1 is PRHDT, CDR2 FYEKMQ (reference sequence). V was pared by 4 bases and J by 3 bases, with 22 bases of the junction left unmatched. The CDR3 region has the DNA TGTGCCAGCAGCTCAATTTTTTCGTCAACCCCGGGACAGGGGTGGACAGATACGCAGTATTTT. This gives the protein CASSSIFSSTPGQGWTDTQYF.

The V call is TRBV9, the J call TRBJ2-7, with TRBD2 matching over 7 bases. This CDR3 comprises 14 residues. V trimming: 3 bases; J trimming: 6 bases; junction bases outside the gene matches: 9. CDR1 and CDR2 (germline): SGDLS, YYNGEE. CDR3 DNA sequence: TGTGCCAGCAGCGGGGAGCGGGGCCCTCTCGAGCAGTACTTC. Translation gives CASSGERGPLEQYF.

This clone was seen just once. This chain joins TRBV5-4 and TRBJ1-3; D is ambiguous. Germline V gene lookup returns CDR1 SGHNT and CDR2 YYREEE (reference sequence). The CDR3 has 16 residues. V lost 2 bases to trimming and J lost 1 base, with 13 bases between them. CDR3 bases: TGTGCCAGCAGCTTAGGCGGGTTATTTTCTGGAAACACCATATATTTT. The encoded protein is CASSLGGLFSGNTIYF.

The gene calls are TRBV19 and TRBJ2-7; D is perhaps TRBD2 (5 bases). V was clipped by 0 bases and J by 4 bases, with 13 bases between them. Per the germline V gene, CDR1 is LNHDA and CDR2 is SQIVND (reference sequence). The CDR3 runs 15 residues. This CDR3 is CASSIEGDSAYEQYF. The CDR3 DNA reads TGTGCCAGTAGTATAGAGGGAGACTCGGCGTACGAGCAGTACTTC.